What follows is one T cell receptor beta chain and its context. A second roughly 6 to 11 cycle PCR used barcoded and J-beta primers. TCRdb fed the 5' RACE reads into MiXCR, producing one record per CDR3 protein. The sample has some 1.5 million distinct CDR3 sequences, 28% seen once; the top ten hold approximately 7.7%. The record originates from a study of blood T cells in healthy people across ages. The V end was cut by 5 bases, the J end by 8 bases, with 13 bases between. The CDR3 length is 13 residues. The TCR comes from a woman in her 30s in good health. This chain uses TRBV12-3 or TRBV12-4 with TRBJ2-1; no clear D gene. The sample was blood. The CDR3 bases are TGTGCCAGCAGTCCCGGACCCGTCGATGAGCAGTTCTTC. Protein: CASSPGPVDEQFF.